This T cell receptor beta chain was observed in a study of response to subunit inactivated influenza vaccine. General study results and limits: Authors suggested that a seasonal influenza vaccination recruits few new T cells each time.

Using its own MiXCR run on the RT-PCR reads, TCRdb lists one record per CDR3 protein. The top ten hold 10% to 13% of the sample, which has more than 450,000 distinct CDR3 sequences, approximately 10% seen once. This clonotype appeared many times. What it recognizes is unknown. Trimming pared 5 bases from V and 7 bases from J, leaving 17 bases between. The germline V gene encodes CDR1 GTSNPN and CDR2 SVGIG (reference sequence). This CDR3 is built from 13 residues. The clonotype comes from a man aged 50 to 60 who received an inactivated influenza vaccine. This rearrangement joins TRBV30 to TRBJ1-2; TRBD1 might be the D (5 bases). Material: PBMCs from blood, obtained on the day of vaccination. This CDR3 is CAWSGQGGGGYTF. CDR3 nucleotides: TGTGCCTGGTCTGGGCAGGGCGGCGGTGGCTACACCTTC. Full variable domain (rest looked up from reference TRBV30 and TRBJ1-2): SQTIHQWPATLVQPVGSPLSLECTVEGTSNPNLYWYRQAAGRGLQLLFYSVGIGQISSEVPQNLSASRPQDRQFILSSKKLLLSDSGFYLCAWSGQGGGGYTFGSGTRLTVV.